The rows below give T cell receptor beta chains drawn from one sample of a study of T cell repertoires in cytomegalovirus infection. Their antigens remain unidentified. A single record per CDR3 protein comes from TCRdb applying MiXCR to the reads. The table includes about half a million distinct CDR3 sequences, about 42% detected once. Source: cultured PBMCs, taken from culture after CMV antigen stimulation. These receptor sequences come from a human donor in good health (CMV status not recorded). Some clones in this sample may be carry-over from other donors' samples. Each CDR3 is given with its conserved first and last residue. Fields, in order: V gene, J gene, CDR3 protein.

>TRBV7-7|TRBJ2-5
CASSSEPWETQYF
>TRBV7-9|TRBJ1-6
CASSMDRDGPTSPLHF
>TRBV6-5|TRBJ2-7
CASSRGSGTGGSKQYF
>TRBV4-1|TRBJ2-7
CASSQGLLAGGSLREQYF
>TRBV18|TRBJ2-3
CASSRETGATDTQYF
>TRBV19|TRBJ2-1
CASSIDSGGYNEQFF
>TRBV6-5|TRBJ2-2
CASRRDSTTGELFF
>TRBV6-5|TRBJ1-2
CASSYRGREGYTF
>TRBV6-2/TRBV6-3|TRBJ2-2
CASSYTPSGSVGELFF
>TRBV10-3|TRBJ2-5
CAISTSGPQETQYF
>TRBV5-4|TRBJ2-5
CASSSAGVGQETQYF
>TRBV6-1|TRBJ1-1
CASSYAREGTEAFF
>TRBV6-6|TRBJ2-7
CASSLWGQSYEQYF
>TRBV10-3|TRBJ2-1
CAISEPNQFPGGAHILSYNEQFF
>TRBV4-2|TRBJ2-3
CASSQLDTQYF
>TRBV7-2|TRBJ2-3
CASSSPPGTSGRRDTQYF
>TRBV7-9|TRBJ2-3
CASSFPELDTQYF
>TRBV10-3|TRBJ2-2
CAISPRFTGELFF
>TRBV7-6|TRBJ2-1
CASSLPGTHSSYNEQFF
>TRBV24-1|TRBJ1-2
CATSDPDRGYGYTF
>TRBV7-4|TRBJ1-5
CASSLGGTGVGNQPQHF
>TRBV5-6|TRBJ2-7
CASSAGLPSYEQYF
>TRBV7-9|TRBJ2-3
CASSASGRGSTDTQYF
>TRBV4-3|TRBJ2-3
CASSQDAGGPDTQYF
>TRBV7-6|TRBJ2-7
CASSPDGGTHFYEQYF